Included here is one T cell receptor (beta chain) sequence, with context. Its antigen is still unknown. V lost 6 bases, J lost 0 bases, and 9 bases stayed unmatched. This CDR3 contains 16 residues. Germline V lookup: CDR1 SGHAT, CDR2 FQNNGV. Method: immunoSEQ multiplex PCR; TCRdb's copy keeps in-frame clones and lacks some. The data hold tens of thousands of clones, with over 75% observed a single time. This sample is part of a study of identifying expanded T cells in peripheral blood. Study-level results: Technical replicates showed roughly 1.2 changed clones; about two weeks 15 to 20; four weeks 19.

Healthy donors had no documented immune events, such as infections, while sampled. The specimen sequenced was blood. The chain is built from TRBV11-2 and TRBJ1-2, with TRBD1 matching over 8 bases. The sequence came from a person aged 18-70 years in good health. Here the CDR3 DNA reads TGTGCCAGCAGACGTAGACAGGGGCCTCCTAACTATGGCTACACCTTC. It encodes CASRRRQGPPNYGYTF.